The clone carrying this TCR beta chain appeared many times. The antigen is undetermined. This record belongs to a study of T cell repertoires in cytomegalovirus infection. In the study overall: From public TCR beta signatures came an indication of both CMV infection and matching HLA type.

Points from the study as a whole: CMV carriers having the relevant HLA were flagged by cumulative public TCR beta family frequency.

TCRdb passed the reads through MiXCR, listing each CDR3 protein once. The data show roughly 760,000 distinct CDR3 sequences, less than 40% seen once. This receptor was obtained from a human donor in good health (CMV status not recorded). Some clones in this sample may be carry-over from other donors' samples. The source material was PBMCs.

DNA of the CDR3: TGTGCCAGCAGCCTCGGACCTCCGAACACTGAAGCTTTCTTT. The encoded protein is CASSLGPPNTEAFF. The chain joins TRBV11-1 to TRBJ1-1; D is uncertain. V lost 5 bases and J 1 base, leaving 11 bases between the germline ends. This CDR3 region has 14 residues. Per the germline V gene, CDR1 is SGHAT and CDR2 is FQDESV (reference sequence).